Listed here are 16 T cell receptor beta chains from one sample, sequenced in a study of long-term antiretroviral therapy in people with HIV. The assay, immunoSEQ v3.0, was run at survey level. Clones were sequenced by immunoSEQ multiplex PCR, and TCRdb holds only the in-frame ones, with some missing. This sample carries tens of thousands of clones, over 65% of them seen once, and the ten largest clones take almost 9%. The sequenced sample was unsorted PBMCs, obtained less than 5 years after starting antiretroviral therapy. The receptors originated from a man aged 35 to 55 with HIV.

The chain joins TRBV27 to TRBJ2-7; 9 bases match TRBD1. This CDR3 spans 14 amino acids. Germline values: CDR1 MNHEY, CDR2 SMNVEV (reference sequence). Losses at the gene ends were 6 bases for V and 2 bases for J; bases not matched to a gene: 5. The CDR3 protein is CASRGTGNAYEQYF. Written as DNA, the CDR3 is TGTGCCAGCAGGGGGACAGGGAACGCCTACGAGCAGTACTTC.

This clone was recorded once. The rearrangement joins TRBV28 to TRBJ2-7; TRBD2 matches at 7 bases. The CDR3 totals 16 residues. V gave up 4 bases and J gave up 5 bases; unmatched junction bases: 14. The V gene's germline CDR1 is MDHEN and CDR2 SYDVKM. The CDR3 spells CASSSVGLPGGDEQYF. As DNA, the CDR3 is TGTGCCAGCAGTTCCGTGGGACTACCCGGAGGGGACGAGCAGTACTTC.

This chain links TRBV18 with TRBJ2-3; TRBD2 aligns across 8 bases. V lost 1 base and J lost 1; bases outside the gene matches: 4. CDR1 is KGHSH, CDR2 LQKENI, per germline. The CDR3 extends over 16 amino acids. The CDR3 sequence: CASSPQRREGTDTQYF. The CDR3 bases are TGTGCCAGCTCACCACAGAGGCGGGAGGGCACAGATACGCAGTATTTT.

The CDR3 sequence: CASTRTSGTDTQYF. The CDR3 DNA is TGTGCCAGCACCCGGACTAGCGGGACAGATACGCAGTATTTT. The rearrangement uses TRBV9 and TRBJ2-3; 11 bases map to TRBD2. This CDR3 is built from 14 residues. Germline loops: CDR1 SGDLS, CDR2 YYNGEE. The ends lost 6 bases at V and 3 bases at J; junction bases unmatched: 3.

The table lists this clone with a few counts. This chain uses TRBV6-5 with TRBJ2-7, with D possibly matching TRBD1 (6 bases). Per the germline V gene, CDR1 is MNHEY and CDR2 is SVGAGI. V gave up 6 bases and J gave up 3 bases, with 15 bases separating them. The CDR3 is 14 residues long. The CDR3 here is CASSPGHLNYEQYF. DNA of the CDR3: TGTGCCAGCAGCCCGGGACACTTAAACTACGAGCAGTACTTC.

The V call is TRBV10-3, the J call TRBJ2-5; 7 bases are a match to TRBD1. Germline V gene lookup returns CDR1 ENHRY and CDR2 SYGVKD. The CDR3 covers 14 residues. Trimming at V came to 10 bases and at J to 2 bases, leaving 10 bases not matched to a gene. The CDR3: CATRGTDSQETQYF. Here the CDR3 DNA reads TGTGCCACAAGGGGGACAGATTCACAAGAGACCCAGTACTTC.

The chain is built from TRBV7-9 and TRBJ2-1, with 9 bases aligning to TRBD2. Germline trimming cut 2 bases from V and 9 bases from J; bases unmatched to any gene: 5. This CDR3 has 14 amino acids. The germline CDR1 and CDR2 sequences are SEHNR and FQNEAQ (reference sequence). CDR3 nucleotides: TGTGCCAGCAGCTTATATGCTAGCGGGACTGAGCAGTTCTTC. Translated: CASSLYASGTEQFF.

This clone showed up just once. The genes are TRBV5-1 and TRBJ2-7, with 9 bases that match TRBD1. CDR3 length: 16 residues. CDR1 is SGHRS, CDR2 YFSETQ, per germline. The V and J ends lost 4 bases and 0 bases, in that order; junction bases with no gene match: 8. CDR3 protein: CASSATPGQGSYEQYF. The DNA of the CDR3 is TGCGCCAGCAGCGCCACCCCGGGACAGGGCTCCTACGAGCAGTACTTC.

This chain connects TRBV25-1 to TRBJ2-2; the D gene is possibly TRBD1 (6 bases). This CDR3 spans 17 amino acids. Trimming stripped 1 base from V and 6 bases from J, with 18 bases between. Germline CDR1 is MGHDK and CDR2 is SYGVNS. The chain's CDR3 is CASSEFVQGIGPGELFF. CDR3 coding DNA: TGTGCCAGCAGTGAATTCGTGCAGGGGATAGGACCCGGGGAGCTGTTTTTT. Variable domain in full (rest from reference TRBV25-1 and TRBJ2-2): EADIYQTPRYLVIGTGKKITLECSQTMGHDKMYWYQQDPGMELHLIHYSYGVNSTEKGDLSSESTVSRIRTEHFPLTLESARPSHTSQYLCASSEFVQGIGPGELFFGEGSRLTVL.

J is TRBJ2-2 and V is TRBV7-3; the D gene is possibly TRBD2 (5 bases). CDR1 and CDR2 (germline): SGHTA, FQGTGA. The CDR3 contains 15 residues. V lost 5 bases and J lost 7, with 17 bases in between. CDR3 sequence: CASSAPRAGGGELFF. The CDR3 bases are TGTGCCAGCAGCGCCCCACGGGCGGGCGGCGGGGAGCTGTTTTTT.

The chain links TRBV28 to TRBJ2-7; D might be TRBD1 (6 bases). Per germline, CDR1 MDHEN and CDR2 SYDVKM. CDR3 length: 15 residues. V lost 6 bases, J lost 4 bases, and 19 bases lay in between. CDR3 protein: CASRQRQARQYEQYF. The CDR3 nucleotides are TGTGCCAGCAGACAGCGACAGGCGCGACAATACGAGCAGTACTTC. The full variable domain, rest sourced from reference TRBV28 and TRBJ2-7, is DVKVTQSSRYLVKRTGEKVFLECVQDMDHENMFWYRQDPGLGLRLIYFSYDVKMKEKGDIPEGYSVSREKKERFSLILESASTNQTSMYLCASRQRQARQYEQYFGPGTRLTVT.

This clone occurred once. The chain recombines TRBV2 with TRBJ2-7; 8 bases are shared with TRBD2. Per germline, CDR1 SNHLY and CDR2 FYNNEI. The CDR3 extends over 18 amino acids. V dropped 5 bases and J dropped 6; count of bases not matched to a gene: 21. CDR3 DNA sequence: TGTGCCAGCAGTCCACTGACGATCCCGGGACTAGACGTTTCCGAGCAGTACTTC. Translated: CASSPLTIPGLDVSEQYF.

The V call is TRBV27, the J call TRBJ1-1; a weak D match, TRBD1 (5 bases). Trimming left V 7 bases short and J 1 base short, with 10 bases between. This CDR3 region has 13 residues. CDR1 and CDR2 (germline): MNHEY, SMNVEV (reference sequence). The DNA for the CDR3 is TGTGCCAGCACCGGGACCCGGAACACTGAAGCTTTCTTT. Translated: CASTGTRNTEAFF.

CDR3 loop: CASRPQGPHQPQHF. The CDR3, as DNA: TGTGCCAGCAGGCCACAAGGTCCTCATCAGCCCCAGCATTTT. V and J are TRBV6-4 and TRBJ1-5; D uncertain. The CDR3 is 14 residues long. Germline V gives CDR1 MRHNA, CDR2 SNTAGT. Trimming removed 6 bases from V and 5 bases from J, with 14 bases in between.

The J gene is TRBJ2-1, the V gene TRBV11-2, with D perhaps matching TRBD1 (6 bases). CDR1 and CDR2 (germline): SGHAT, FQNNGV. There are 13 residues in the CDR3. V was trimmed by 2 bases and J by 10 bases, leaving 12 bases between them. DNA of the CDR3: TGTGCCAGCAGCTTAACACGACAGGTGGAGCAGTTCTTC. Its translation: CASSLTRQVEQFF.

This rearrangement joins TRBV18 to TRBJ1-4, with D possibly being TRBD1 (6 bases). Germline-derived CDR1 and CDR2 are KGHSH and LQKENI. V lost 8 bases and J lost 4, with 17 bases in between. The length of the CDR3 is 15 residues. In DNA form, the CDR3 reads TGTGCCAGCCGGTCAGGACAGACAGATAATGAAAAACTGTTTTTT. It codes for CASRSGQTDNEKLFF.